A single sample is the source of the 12 T cell receptor beta chains below, sequenced in a study of regulatory and conventional T cells in RAG deficiency. Data came from immunoSEQ multiplex PCR; TCRdb stores just in-frame clones and leaves some out. Of around 37,000 clones listed, approximately 89% are singletons. These data were likewise used in another study, on regulatory T cells. As that study records: The primer mix had 52 TRBV and 13 TRBJ primers.

Sequenced sample: CD8+ T cells sorted from blood. These receptors came from a human donor in good health.

This clone was observed a handful of times. The V and J genes are TRBV6-1 and TRBJ1-2, with TRBD1 as a possible D gene (5 bases). From germline, CDR1 is MNHNS and CDR2 SASEGT. V lost 0 bases, J lost 4 bases, and 12 bases lay in between. The CDR3 runs 15 residues. CDR3 in DNA: TGTGCCAGCAGTGAAGCGCCGCAGGGCGGCTATGGCTACACCTTC. Its protein product is CASSEAPQGGYGYTF.

The chain employs TRBV5-1 and TRBJ2-1; 7 bases fit TRBD2. Trimming at V came to 7 bases and at J to 4 bases, leaving 5 bases not matched to a gene. The CDR3 is 13 residues long. CDR1 is SGHRS and CDR2 is YFSETQ in the germline V gene. The CDR3 DNA follows: TGCGCCAGCGGGGGGGATCCTTACAATGAGCAGTTCTTC. Amino acid sequence: CASGGDPYNEQFF.

The chain recombines TRBV11-2 with TRBJ2-3; D not certain. The CDR3 is made up of 14 amino acids. With 7 bases removed from V and 0 bases from J, the gap between germline ends came to 11 bases. Looked up from germline, CDR1 is SGHAT and CDR2 is FQNNGV. This CDR3 is CASTSGGSTDTQYF. The CDR3 region has the DNA TGTGCCAGCACCTCAGGCGGTAGCACAGATACGCAGTATTTT.

V is TRBV28 and J is TRBJ2-3, with D unclear. The V end lost 6 bases, the J end lost 4 bases, and 8 bases lay between the germline ends. The CDR3 is 12 amino acids. The germline CDR1 and CDR2 sequences are MDHEN and SYDVKM. CDR3 DNA: TGTGCCAGCAGCTTGCCGGCAGATACGCAGTATTTT. The encoded protein is CASSLPADTQYF.

The rearrangement joins TRBV20-1 to TRBJ1-1, with unresolved D. The CDR3 is made up of 11 amino acids. Trimming removed 1 base at V and 4 bases at J, with 4 bases between. Germline V CDR1 and CDR2: DFQATT, SNEGSKA (reference sequence). CDR3 sequence: CSARGSTEAFF. CDR3 sequence (DNA): TGCAGTGCTAGAGGATCCACTGAAGCTTTCTTT.

The chain links TRBV18 to TRBJ2-7; 11 positions agree with TRBD1. V lost 2 bases, J lost 4 bases, and 4 bases stayed unmatched. CDR1 is KGHSH and CDR2 is LQKENI in the germline V gene. This CDR3 spans 15 amino acids. Here the CDR3 DNA reads TGTGCCAGCTCACCAGCCGGGACAGGGGGTTACGAGCAGTACTTC. Encoded protein: CASSPAGTGGYEQYF.

The chain uses TRBV11-2 and TRBJ2-1; the match to TRBD2 covers 7 bases. Germline CDR1 is SGHAT and CDR2 is FQNNGV. This CDR3 contains 12 residues. With 6 bases clipped from V and 9 bases from J, the junction kept 5 bases outside the gene matches. CDR3 DNA: TGTGCCAGCAGAACACTAGCGTTTGAGCAGTTCTTC. It translates to CASRTLAFEQFF. The whole variable domain, remainder taken from reference TRBV11-2 and TRBJ2-1, is EAGVAQSPRYKIIEKRQSVAFWCNPISGHATLYWYQQILGQGPKLLIQFQNNGVVDDSQLPKDRFSAERLKGVDSTLKIQPAKLEDSAVYLCASRTLAFEQFFGPGTRLTVL.

The genes are TRBV2 and TRBJ1-1, with a tentative D call TRBD1 (5 bases). The V end was cut by 6 bases, the J end by 9 bases, with 17 bases between. Germline V CDR1 and CDR2: SNHLY, FYNNEI. CDR3 length: 13 residues. The CDR3 DNA reads TGTGCCAGCAGAACCGGGACCAGCATACAAGCTTTCTTT. This codes for CASRTGTSIQAFF.

V is TRBV7-9 and J is TRBJ2-2, with 9 bases lining up with TRBD1. The length of the CDR3 is 16 residues. The V gene's germline CDR1 is SEHNR and CDR2 FQNEAQ (reference sequence). V trimming: 4 bases; J trimming: 4 bases; junction bases outside the gene matches: 7. CDR3: CASSSTDRGGTGELFF. The DNA for the CDR3 is TGTGCCAGCAGCTCCACGGACAGGGGCGGCACCGGGGAGCTGTTTTTT.

CDR3 sequence: CASSPGQGYEQYF. The CDR3 bases are TGTGCCAGCAGCCCGGGTCAGGGCTACGAGCAGTACTTC. This chain links TRBV7-9 with TRBJ2-7; possibly TRBD1 for D (5 bases). Trimming left V 5 bases short and J 3 bases short, with 11 bases between. The CDR3 covers 13 residues. Germline CDR1 and CDR2: SEHNR and FQNEAQ (reference sequence).

The CDR3 sequence: CASKTTGGKNTIYF. The CDR3 bases are TGTGCCAGCAAGACGACAGGCGGAAAAAACACCATATATTTT. The chain links TRBV6-1 to TRBJ1-3; D may be TRBD1 (6 bases). The length of the CDR3 is 14 residues. Germline V gene sequence: CDR1 MNHNS, CDR2 SASEGT. The V end lost 7 bases, the J end lost 6 bases, and 16 bases lay between the germline ends.

As concerns this clone: This specimen includes other DNA sequences encoding the same CDR3. The chain is built from TRBV15 and TRBJ2-5; TRBD2 aligns across 8 bases. CDR1 and CDR2 (germline): LNHNV, YYDKDF (reference sequence). This CDR3 has 16 residues. V trimming: 4 bases; J trimming: 5 bases; junction bases outside the gene matches: 12. This CDR3 is CATSTSGSGQGETQYF. The CDR3, as DNA: TGTGCCACCAGCACCAGCGGGAGCGGGCAGGGTGAGACCCAGTACTTC.